The TCR beta chain described here comes from a study of blood T cell repertoires in COVID-19. The CDR3 spans 14 residues. Germline loops: CDR1 SEHNR, CDR2 FQNEAQ (reference sequence). Unmatched junction bases numbered 0, after V lost 2 bases and J lost 4 bases. The table came from immunoSEQ multiplex PCR; TCRdb's copy has only in-frame clones and leaves some out. The sample lists about 160,000 clones, roughly 77% occurring once. Specimen: peripheral blood. This sequence was found in a human donor in a cohort sampled during active COVID-19. The gene calls are TRBV7-9 and TRBJ2-1; 9 bases line up with TRBD2. The DNA for the CDR3 is TGTGCCAGCAGCTTACTAGCGGGGTACAATGAGCAGTTCTTC. This codes for CASSLLAGYNEQFF.